This is a list of T cell receptor beta chains from one sample in a study of cytomegalovirus exposure and HLA in healthy donors. TCRdb keeps only in-frame clones here, not all; method: immunoSEQ multiplex PCR. Of 150,000 to 200,000 clones listed, just under 80% are singletons. The sample was PBMCs. The receptors derive from a woman in her 30s in good health and CMV-seropositive. CDR3s include the opening cysteine and the closing phenylalanine or tryptophan. The D gene is left open where the match is weak. Some rows have no size entry. The others give once, few or many, or a class for an expanded clone.

d_gene: .; j_gene: TRBJ1-2; v_gene: TRBV6-1; abundance: once; CDR3nt: TGTGCCAGCAGCAATGGACTGATAGTCTATGGCTACACCTTC; CDR3aa: CASSNGLIVYGYTF
d_gene: .; j_gene: TRBJ2-7; v_gene: TRBV19; abundance: .; CDR3nt: TGTGCCAGACCATCCCTCTCCAGCTCCTACGAGCAGTACTTC; CDR3aa: CARPSLSSSYEQYF
d_gene: .; j_gene: TRBJ2-3; v_gene: TRBV7-9; abundance: .; CDR3nt: TGTGCCAGCAGGGACATGGGGGCTTCGAGCACAGATACGCAGTATTTT; CDR3aa: CASRDMGASSTDTQYF
d_gene: .; j_gene: TRBJ2-3; v_gene: TRBV9; abundance: .; CDR3nt: TGTGCCAGCAGCGTAGGACGGGGGGCAGGAGATACGCAGTATTTT; CDR3aa: CASSVGRGAGDTQYF
d_gene: .; j_gene: TRBJ1-2; v_gene: TRBV6-6; abundance: .; CDR3nt: TGTGCCAGCAGTTATAATTCTGGCTACACCTTC; CDR3aa: CASSYNSGYTF
d_gene: TRBD1; j_gene: TRBJ1-1; v_gene: TRBV2; abundance: .; CDR3nt: TGTGCCAGCACCGCCGGGACAGGGGGATGGGGTGAAGCTTTCTTT; CDR3aa: CASTAGTGGWGEAFF
d_gene: .; j_gene: TRBJ1-2; v_gene: TRBV7-9; abundance: .; CDR3nt: TGTGCCAGCAGCTTAACGGGGTTTGGCTACACCTTC; CDR3aa: CASSLTGFGYTF
d_gene: TRBD1; j_gene: TRBJ1-1; v_gene: TRBV11-2; abundance: .; CDR3nt: TGTGCCAGCAGCTTAGAAGTGACAGGGGCTCAGGACACTGAAGCTTTCTTT; CDR3aa: CASSLEVTGAQDTEAFF
d_gene: .; j_gene: TRBJ2-5; v_gene: TRBV5-1; abundance: few; CDR3nt: TGCGCCAGCAGCTTGGAGGGAGGGCGACAGGGGCCTGGGACCCAGTACTTC; CDR3aa: CASSLEGGRQGPGTQYF
d_gene: TRBD2; j_gene: TRBJ2-7; v_gene: TRBV6-5; abundance: .; CDR3nt: TGTGCCAGCAGTTACTCCACGGGAGGTTACGAGCAGTACTTC; CDR3aa: CASSYSTGGYEQYF
d_gene: TRBD1; j_gene: TRBJ2-1; v_gene: TRBV4-1; abundance: .; CDR3nt: TGCGCCAGCAGCCAGGAGCTGGGGGGGACAGGGCGATACAATGAGCAGTTCTTC; CDR3aa: CASSQELGGTGRYNEQFF
d_gene: TRBD1; j_gene: TRBJ2-7; v_gene: TRBV19; abundance: .; CDR3nt: TGTGCCAGTAGAACAGGGGGCGACAACTACTACGAGCAGTACTTC; CDR3aa: CASRTGGDNYYEQYF
d_gene: .; j_gene: TRBJ1-2; v_gene: TRBV7-3; abundance: .; CDR3nt: TGTGCCAGCAGCCGGGACACAGTCTATGGCTACACCTTC; CDR3aa: CASSRDTVYGYTF
d_gene: TRBD1; j_gene: TRBJ2-2; v_gene: TRBV5-1; abundance: .; CDR3nt: TGCGCCAGCAGCGCGGGGACAGGGTACACCGGGGAGCTGTTTTTT; CDR3aa: CASSAGTGYTGELFF
d_gene: .; j_gene: TRBJ1-1; v_gene: TRBV7-9; abundance: .; CDR3nt: TGTGCCAGCAGCTCCCCTGAGGGTAACACTGAAGCTTTCTTT; CDR3aa: CASSSPEGNTEAFF
d_gene: TRBD1; j_gene: TRBJ2-7; v_gene: TRBV4-1; abundance: .; CDR3nt: TGCGCCAGCAGCCGGGGACAGGGCTACGAGCAGTACTTC; CDR3aa: CASSRGQGYEQYF
d_gene: TRBD1; j_gene: TRBJ1-5; v_gene: TRBV19; abundance: .; CDR3nt: TGTGCCAGTCTCACTCGGGACAGTAGAAATCAGCCCCAGCATTTT; CDR3aa: CASLTRDSRNQPQHF
d_gene: TRBD2; j_gene: TRBJ2-3; v_gene: TRBV7-3; abundance: .; CDR3nt: TGTGCCAGCAGCTCCATCGGGGGGGCAGATACGCAGTATTTT; CDR3aa: CASSSIGGADTQYF
d_gene: .; j_gene: TRBJ2-3; v_gene: TRBV15; abundance: .; CDR3nt: TGTGCCACCAATTACTGGTCGGGGGGCACAGATACGCAGTATTTT; CDR3aa: CATNYWSGGTDTQYF
d_gene: TRBD2; j_gene: TRBJ2-5; v_gene: TRBV11-2; abundance: .; CDR3nt: TGTGCCAGCAGCGGGAGACTAGCGGAGAAAGAGACCCAGTACTTC; CDR3aa: CASSGRLAEKETQYF
d_gene: .; j_gene: TRBJ1-1; v_gene: TRBV4-3; abundance: .; CDR3nt: TGCGCCAGCAGCCAAGATCTGTCTGGGATGAGGGGGATGAACACTGAAGCTTTCTTT; CDR3aa: CASSQDLSGMRGMNTEAFF
d_gene: TRBD2; j_gene: TRBJ2-3; v_gene: TRBV10-3; abundance: .; CDR3nt: TGTGCCATCAGTGAGACCATAGCGGGAGGGAGGGCAGATACGCAGTATTTT; CDR3aa: CAISETIAGGRADTQYF
d_gene: .; j_gene: TRBJ2-5; v_gene: TRBV27; abundance: .; CDR3nt: TGTGCCAGCAGTCCAAGGGGCCTACAGGGCCAGTACTTC; CDR3aa: CASSPRGLQGQYF
d_gene: TRBD1; j_gene: TRBJ1-2; v_gene: TRBV2; abundance: .; CDR3nt: TGTGCCAGCAGTGGGGGACAGGGCTATGGCTACACCTTC; CDR3aa: CASSGGQGYGYTF
d_gene: .; j_gene: TRBJ2-3; v_gene: TRBV9; abundance: .; CDR3nt: TGTGCCAGCGGAGTCTTCGGAAATACGCAGTATTTT; CDR3aa: CASGVFGNTQYF
d_gene: TRBD2; j_gene: TRBJ2-7; v_gene: TRBV28; abundance: .; CDR3nt: TGTGCCAGTACTAGCGCCAGCTCCTACGAGCAGTACTTC; CDR3aa: CASTSASSYEQYF
d_gene: .; j_gene: TRBJ1-1; v_gene: TRBV5-6; abundance: .; CDR3nt: TGTGCCAGCAGCTTCCGACAGCTAGATAAAGCTTTCTTT; CDR3aa: CASSFRQLDKAFF
d_gene: .; j_gene: TRBJ1-5; v_gene: TRBV5-6; abundance: once; CDR3nt: TGTGCCAGCAGCTTGGCCGGGTGGGGGCAGGGCAATCAGCCCCAGCATTTT; CDR3aa: CASSLAGWGQGNQPQHF
d_gene: .; j_gene: TRBJ2-1; v_gene: TRBV6-5; abundance: once; CDR3nt: TGTGCCAGCAGTTACGGGGCAGAGCAGTTCTTC; CDR3aa: CASSYGAEQFF
d_gene: TRBD2; j_gene: TRBJ2-1; v_gene: TRBV19; abundance: few; CDR3nt: TGTGCCAGTAACAAGCGGGAGAGCCATGAGCAGTTCTTC; CDR3aa: CASNKRESHEQFF
d_gene: .; j_gene: TRBJ1-5; v_gene: TRBV19; abundance: .; CDR3nt: TGTGCCAGTAGTATAGTCGGTGAACAGCCCCAGCATTTT; CDR3aa: CASSIVGEQPQHF
d_gene: .; j_gene: TRBJ2-2; v_gene: TRBV2; abundance: .; CDR3nt: TGTGCCAGCAGAGGGGGTTTGACCGGGGAGCTGTTTTTT; CDR3aa: CASRGGLTGELFF
d_gene: .; j_gene: TRBJ2-2; v_gene: TRBV27; abundance: .; CDR3nt: TGTGCCAGCAGTCCCACAGGGTACGACACCGGGGAGCTGTTTTTT; CDR3aa: CASSPTGYDTGELFF
d_gene: TRBD2; j_gene: TRBJ2-5; v_gene: TRBV10-1; abundance: .; CDR3nt: TGCGCCAGCAGTGAGTTTCCTAGCGGGACGGAGACCCAGTACTTC; CDR3aa: CASSEFPSGTETQYF
d_gene: .; j_gene: TRBJ2-4; v_gene: TRBV6-5; abundance: .; CDR3nt: TGTGCCAGCAGTCAAAACAGGATTCGCGGAAACATTCAGTACTTC; CDR3aa: CASSQNRIRGNIQYF
d_gene: .; j_gene: TRBJ1-5; v_gene: TRBV5-1; abundance: once; CDR3nt: TGCGCCAGCAGCATGACGGGGCAGCCCCAGCATTTT; CDR3aa: CASSMTGQPQHF
d_gene: TRBD1; j_gene: TRBJ1-1; v_gene: TRBV7-9; abundance: .; CDR3nt: TGTGCCAGCAGCTCCTGGACAGGCATGAACACTGAAGCTTTCTTT; CDR3aa: CASSSWTGMNTEAFF
d_gene: .; j_gene: TRBJ2-7; v_gene: TRBV7-8; abundance: .; CDR3nt: TGTGCCAGCTCCTTTTCCCCCAGCGGAAGCTCCTACGAGCAGTACTTC; CDR3aa: CASSFSPSGSSYEQYF
d_gene: .; j_gene: TRBJ1-1; v_gene: TRBV4-3; abundance: once; CDR3nt: TGCGCCAGCAGCCGAGGGCGGACTGAAGCTTTCTTT; CDR3aa: CASSRGRTEAFF
d_gene: TRBD2; j_gene: TRBJ2-7; v_gene: TRBV2; abundance: .; CDR3nt: TGTGCCAGCCCTGGGGGAGGGCCCCTCTACGAGCAGTACTTC; CDR3aa: CASPGGGPLYEQYF